This T cell receptor (beta chain) was retrieved from a study of persistence of HIV-infected CD4 T cells. Study-wide context: Suppressive ART had lasted a median of around eight years.

The CDR3 runs to 16 residues. Per germline, CDR1 LNHNV and CDR2 YYDKDF (reference sequence). J gave up 1 base and V 0 bases, and 3 bases lay outside the gene matches. Stimulation used about 9.5 ug/mL lysate from CMV-infected fibroblasts. Memory cells lacking CD40L and CD69 with high CD45RO were sorted. The immunoSEQ assay was version 4, run in survey mode. Produced via immunoSEQ multiplex PCR; TCRdb's table is partial and in-frame only. The data hold 40,000 to 50,000 clones, with about 80% observed a single time. A note on this clone: What it binds is unknown.

The receptor comes from an adult man with HIV who was CMV-seropositive. This chain uses TRBV15 with TRBJ2-7; the match to TRBD2 covers 10 bases. Sequencing was performed on CD4+ T cells sorted from PBMCs after roughly 18-hour stimulation, taken from a patient who received antiretroviral therapy. The CDR3 region has the DNA TGTGCCACCAGCAGAGATAGGACTAGCGGTTCCTACGAGCAGTACTTC. Translation: CATSRDRTSGSYEQYF.